This T cell receptor (beta chain) emerged from a study of blood T cells in healthy people across ages. Points on this clonotype: Germline and junction disagree at one end, which may indicate a read error.

The length of the CDR3 is 15 residues. Germline V lookup: CDR1 SGHRS, CDR2 YFSETQ. A second PCR of roughly 6 to 12 cycles used a sample-barcoded 5' primer and a J-beta primer mix. TCRdb reanalysed the 5' RACE reads using MiXCR and keeps one entry per CDR3 protein. Among some 1.4 million distinct CDR3 sequences listed, about 40% were seen once. This clonotype was obtained from a woman in her late teens or twenties in good health. The chain joins TRBV5-1 to TRBJ1-2; D ambiguous. Input material: blood. CDR3 coding DNA: TGCGCCAGCAGCTTGGGCCCGGCCTCTAACTATGGTTACACCTTC. This codes for CASSLGPASNYGYTF.